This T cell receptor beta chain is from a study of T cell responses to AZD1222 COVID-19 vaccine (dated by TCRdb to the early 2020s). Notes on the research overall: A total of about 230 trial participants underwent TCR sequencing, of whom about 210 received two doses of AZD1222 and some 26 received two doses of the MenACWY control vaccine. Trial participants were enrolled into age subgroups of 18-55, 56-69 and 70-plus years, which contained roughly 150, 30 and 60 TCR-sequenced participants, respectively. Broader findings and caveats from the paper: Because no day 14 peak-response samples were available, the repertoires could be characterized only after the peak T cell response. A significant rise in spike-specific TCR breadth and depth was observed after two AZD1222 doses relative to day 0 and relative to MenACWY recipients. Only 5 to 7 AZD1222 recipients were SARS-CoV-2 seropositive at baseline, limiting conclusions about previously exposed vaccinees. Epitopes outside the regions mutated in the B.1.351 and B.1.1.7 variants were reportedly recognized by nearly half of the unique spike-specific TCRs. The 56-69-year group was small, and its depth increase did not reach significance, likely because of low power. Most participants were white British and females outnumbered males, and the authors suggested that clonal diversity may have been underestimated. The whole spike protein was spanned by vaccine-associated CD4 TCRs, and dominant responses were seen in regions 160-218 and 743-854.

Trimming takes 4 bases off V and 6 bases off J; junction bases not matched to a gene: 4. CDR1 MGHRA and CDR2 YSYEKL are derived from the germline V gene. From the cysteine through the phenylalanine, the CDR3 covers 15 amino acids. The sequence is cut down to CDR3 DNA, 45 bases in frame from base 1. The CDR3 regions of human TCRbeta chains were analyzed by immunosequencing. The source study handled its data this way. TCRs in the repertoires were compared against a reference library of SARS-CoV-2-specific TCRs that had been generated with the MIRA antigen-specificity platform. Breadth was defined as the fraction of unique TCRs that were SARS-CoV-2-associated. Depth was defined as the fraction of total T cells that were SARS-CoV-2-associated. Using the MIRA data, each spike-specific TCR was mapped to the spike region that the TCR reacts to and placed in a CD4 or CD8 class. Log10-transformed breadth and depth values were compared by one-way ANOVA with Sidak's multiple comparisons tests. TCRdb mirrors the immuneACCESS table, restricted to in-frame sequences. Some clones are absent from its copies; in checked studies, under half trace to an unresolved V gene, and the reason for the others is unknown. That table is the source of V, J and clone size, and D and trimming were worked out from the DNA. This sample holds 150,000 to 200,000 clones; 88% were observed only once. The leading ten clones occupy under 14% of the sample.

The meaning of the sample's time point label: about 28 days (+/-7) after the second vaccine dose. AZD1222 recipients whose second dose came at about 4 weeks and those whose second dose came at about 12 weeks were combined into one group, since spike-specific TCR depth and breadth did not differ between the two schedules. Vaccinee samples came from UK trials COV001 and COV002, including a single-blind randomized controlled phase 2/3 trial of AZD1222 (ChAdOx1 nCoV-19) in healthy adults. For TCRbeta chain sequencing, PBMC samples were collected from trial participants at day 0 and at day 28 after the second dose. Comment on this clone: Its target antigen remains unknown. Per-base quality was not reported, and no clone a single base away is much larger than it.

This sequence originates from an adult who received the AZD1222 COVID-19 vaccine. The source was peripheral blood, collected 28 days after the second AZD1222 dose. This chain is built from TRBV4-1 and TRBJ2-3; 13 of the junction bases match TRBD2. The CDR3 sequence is CASSPLAGGPDTQYF. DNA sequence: TGCGCCAGCAGCCCACTAGCGGGGGGGCCCGATACGCAGTATTTT.